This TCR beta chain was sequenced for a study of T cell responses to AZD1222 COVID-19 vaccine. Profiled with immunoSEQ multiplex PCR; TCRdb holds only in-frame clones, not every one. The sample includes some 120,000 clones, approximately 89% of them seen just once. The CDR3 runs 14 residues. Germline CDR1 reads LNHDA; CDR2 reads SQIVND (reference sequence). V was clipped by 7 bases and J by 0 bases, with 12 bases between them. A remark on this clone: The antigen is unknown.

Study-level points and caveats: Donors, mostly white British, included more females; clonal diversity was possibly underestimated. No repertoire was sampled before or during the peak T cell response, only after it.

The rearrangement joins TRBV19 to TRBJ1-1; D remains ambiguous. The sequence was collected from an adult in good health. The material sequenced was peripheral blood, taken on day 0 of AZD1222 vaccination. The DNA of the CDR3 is TGTGCCAGTACCCCTGGCAGAGTGAACACTGAAGCTTTCTTT. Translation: CASTPGRVNTEAFF.